These 32 T cell receptor beta chains came from one sample sequenced in a study of graft-versus-host responses after intestinal transplantation. Produced via immunoSEQ multiplex PCR; TCRdb's table is partial and in-frame only. The data hold 13,000 to 15,000 clones, with around 40% observed a single time. The specimen was alloreactive CD4+ T cells from a mixed lymphocyte reaction culture, collected before intestinal transplant. Stated subset: CFSE-low proliferating T cells sorted from roughly 6-day pre-transplant mixed lymphocyte reaction (GvH or HvG direction). The receptors come from a human patient who received an intestinal transplant.

Only a few counts were recorded for this clone. The V gene is TRBV19, the J gene TRBJ1-1; 8 nucleotides agree with TRBD1. V shed 4 bases, J shed 2 bases, and the junction held 9 bases outside the gene matches. This CDR3 has 16 amino acids. CDR1 and CDR2 from the germline V gene are LNHDA and SQIVND (reference sequence). In DNA, the CDR3 is TGTGCCAGTAGTACCAGGGGGCAAGTGGTAAACACTGAAGCTTTCTTT. The encoded protein is CASSTRGQVVNTEAFF.

The genes are TRBV19 and TRBJ1-5; TRBD1 aligns across 8 bases. The V gene's germline CDR1 is LNHDA and CDR2 SQIVND (reference sequence). The J segment lost 0 bases and the V segment lost 9 bases, leaving 19 bases of the junction unmatched. CDR3 length equals 19 residues. The CDR3 DNA sequence: TGTGCCAGAAGCAGGGGGCAGGGGGTAAATTGGGGTAGCAATCAGCCCCAGCATTTT. Amino acids: CARSRGQGVNWGSNQPQHF.

V is TRBV30 and J is TRBJ1-6, with TRBD1 as a possible D gene (5 bases). Germline V gives CDR1 GTSNPN, CDR2 SVGIG (reference sequence). With 1 base removed from V and 6 bases from J, the gap between germline ends came to 16 bases. This CDR3 has 16 residues. CDR3 DNA: TGTGCCTGGAGTGGCCTGGGGGGGATGGGTAATTCACCCCTCCACTTT. Protein product: CAWSGLGGMGNSPLHF. The full variable domain, completed using reference TRBV30 and TRBJ1-6, is SQTIHQWPATLVQPVGSPLSLECTVEGTSNPNLYWYRQAAGRGLQLLFYSVGIGQISSEVPQNLSASRPQDRQFILSSKKLLLSDSGFYLCAWSGLGGMGNSPLHFGNGTRLTVT.

J is TRBJ2-6 and V is TRBV28; D might be TRBD1 (6 bases). The CDR3 spans 15 residues. Germline loops: CDR1 MDHEN, CDR2 SYDVKM. V was clipped by 6 bases and J by 1 base, with 10 bases between them. The CDR3 sequence is CASRTGQSGANVLTF. The CDR3, as DNA: TGTGCCAGCAGAACCGGACAGTCTGGGGCCAACGTCCTGACTTTC. Using reference TRBV28 and TRBJ2-6 for the parts outside the CDR3, the full variable domain is DVKVTQSSRYLVKRTGEKVFLECVQDMDHENMFWYRQDPGLGLRLIYFSYDVKMKEKGDIPEGYSVSREKKERFSLILESASTNQTSMYLCASRTGQSGANVLTFGAGSRLTVL.

This clone was counted only a few times. The CDR3 region is CASSRLFGNTEAFF. CDR3 in DNA: TGTGCCAGCAGCCGCCTCTTCGGGAACACTGAAGCTTTCTTT. V is TRBV11-3 and J is TRBJ1-1; D gene uncertain. CDR3 length equals 14 residues. V dropped 5 bases and J dropped 1 base, with 11 bases sitting between them. Germline V lookup: CDR1 SGHNT, CDR2 YENEEA.

DNA for the CDR3: TGTGCCAGCGCTCGGCTGGGGGGGAGCTCCTACGAGCAGTACTTC. Protein sequence: CASARLGGSSYEQYF. The rearrangement uses TRBV2 and TRBJ2-7; 7 bases line up with TRBD2. CDR3 length: 15 amino acids. Germline CDR1 SNHLY, CDR2 FYNNEI. V trimming: 8 bases; J trimming: 0 bases; junction bases outside the gene matches: 10. The full variable domain, rest sourced from reference TRBV2 and TRBJ2-7, is EPEVTQTPSHQVTQMGQEVILRCVPISNHLYFYWYRQILGQKVEFLVSFYNNEISEKSEIFDDQFSVERPDGSNFTLKIRSTKLEDSAMYFCASARLGGSSYEQYFGPGTRLTVT.

The chain carries TRBV10-3 and TRBJ2-1; 8 nucleotides match TRBD1. Germline V gives CDR1 ENHRY, CDR2 SYGVKD. After removal of 4 bases from V and 6 bases from J, the junction contained 8 bases not matched to a gene. CDR3 length: 15 amino acids. The CDR3 DNA follows: TGTGCCATCAGTGGCTCGACAGGGGCAAGCAATGAGCAGTTCTTC. Amino acids: CAISGSTGASNEQFF.

The chain is built from TRBV5-1 and TRBJ2-1; tentatively, D is TRBD2 (5 bases). The CDR3 has 15 residues. The V end was cut by 5 bases, the J end by 6 bases, with 18 bases between. Germline lookup yields CDR1 SGHRS and CDR2 YFSETQ. The CDR3 loop is CASSPWEPYVNEQFF. The CDR3 DNA follows: TGCGCCAGCAGTCCCTGGGAGCCCTACGTCAATGAGCAGTTCTTC.

This clone was counted a single time. The chain is built from TRBV7-9 and TRBJ1-4; D remains ambiguous. CDR1 and CDR2 (germline): SEHNR, FQNEAQ (reference sequence). This CDR3 has 14 residues. Trimming stripped 5 bases from V and 5 bases from J, with 12 bases between. CDR3 DNA sequence: TGTGCCAGCAGCCTGGCGGGGTTAAATGAAAAACTGTTTTTT. This sequence encodes CASSLAGLNEKLFF.

The chain couples TRBV7-2 to TRBJ2-2; 13 nucleotides line up with TRBD2. The CDR3 covers 16 residues. V was clipped by 5 bases and J by 6 bases; unmatched bases: 6. CDR1 is SGHTA and CDR2 is FQGNSA in the germline V gene. CDR3 nucleotides: TGTGCCAGCAGCGAACTAGCGGGGGGGCTCTCCGGGGAGCTGTTTTTT. Translating gives CASSELAGGLSGELFF.

The gene calls are TRBV2 and TRBJ1-2, with TRBD1 matching over 7 bases. CDR1 SNHLY and CDR2 FYNNEI come from the germline V gene. This CDR3 spans 15 amino acids. The trim removed 4 bases at V and 3 bases at J, leaving 8 bases unmatched. The CDR3 sequence: CASSGLATGHYGYTF. The CDR3 coding sequence is TGTGCCAGCAGTGGGCTTGCGACAGGGCACTATGGCTACACCTTC.

This chain joins TRBV5-6 and TRBJ2-7, with TRBD2 identical over 8 bases. There are 16 residues in the CDR3. Trimming removed 3 bases from V and 9 bases from J; junction bases left unmatched: 17. Germline CDR1 reads SGHDT; CDR2 reads YYEEEE. The CDR3 DNA is TGTGCCAGCAGCTCGCGTGGGGCGGGGGGTTACAAGGGGCAGTACTTC. It translates to CASSSRGAGGYKGQYF.

This clone has only a few counts. This chain joins TRBV7-2 and TRBJ2-7; D remains ambiguous. V was clipped by 1 base and J by 2 bases, with 9 bases between them. This CDR3 contains 14 residues. Germline V gene lookup returns CDR1 SGHTA and CDR2 FQGNSA. The CDR3 reads CASSLDASPYEQYF. CDR3 coding DNA: TGTGCCAGCAGCTTAGACGCCAGTCCCTACGAGCAGTACTTC.

This chain joins TRBV6-5 and TRBJ2-2; 7 bases fit TRBD1. Germline V gene data show CDR1 as MNHEY and CDR2 as SVGAGI. The CDR3 consists of 14 residues. The V segment lost 7 bases and the J segment 7 bases; nucleotides outside the gene matches: 9. The CDR3 nucleotides are TGTGCCAGCAAGGAACAGGGGAATGGCGGGGAGCTGTTTTTT. Amino acid sequence: CASKEQGNGGELFF.

The J gene is TRBJ1-2, the V gene TRBV19; the D is unclear. The length of the CDR3 is 12 residues. Per germline, CDR1 LNHDA and CDR2 SQIVND (reference sequence). Trimming left V 3 bases short and J 1 base short, with 3 bases between. The CDR3: CASSIYNYGYTF. In DNA, the CDR3 is TGTGCCAGTAGTATCTATAACTATGGCTACACCTTC.

The chain has TRBV10-3 and TRBJ1-3; weak D call: TRBD1 (6 bases). The CDR3 extends over 17 amino acids. V was clipped by 10 bases and J by 2 bases, with 24 bases between them. The V gene's germline CDR1 is ENHRY and CDR2 SYGVKD. Here the CDR3 reads CATRGPQGTFPGNTIYF. In nucleotides, the CDR3 is TGTGCCACCAGGGGACCACAGGGAACGTTCCCTGGAAACACCATATATTTT.

The rearrangement links TRBV7-2 to TRBJ2-1, with D perhaps TRBD2 (5 bases). CDR1 and CDR2 from the germline V gene are SGHTA and FQGNSA. The CDR3 totals 16 residues. V was trimmed by 2 bases and J by 4 bases, leaving 15 bases between them. CDR3 sequence: CASSLSISPGYNEQFF. The CDR3 DNA is TGTGCCAGCAGCTTAAGTATCTCGCCGGGATACAATGAGCAGTTCTTC.

This clone was seen a few times. The V call is TRBV11-2, the J call TRBJ2-1, with D hard to call. The germline V gene encodes CDR1 SGHAT and CDR2 FQNNGV. There are 13 residues in the CDR3. V was pared by 1 base and J by 8 bases, with 9 bases between. The CDR3 here is CASSLARSDEQFF. In DNA, the CDR3 is TGTGCCAGCAGCTTAGCGAGGAGCGATGAGCAGTTCTTC.

This clone was picked up a small number of times. V is TRBV7-9 and J is TRBJ2-5; 7 nucleotides align to TRBD2. V lost 3 bases and J lost 1; bases outside the gene matches: 2. CDR1 and CDR2 (germline): SEHNR, FQNEAQ (reference sequence). The CDR3 has 14 amino acids. CDR3 amino acids: CASSFWGGQETQYF. In nucleotides, the CDR3 is TGTGCCAGCAGCTTCTGGGGGGGCCAAGAGACCCAGTACTTC.

The V call is TRBV5-6, the J call TRBJ2-7; D gene ambiguous. The V end was cut by 1 base, the J end by 0 bases, with 8 bases between. This CDR3 is built from 14 residues. Germline lookup yields CDR1 SGHDT and CDR2 YYEEEE. The DNA of the CDR3 is TGTGCCAGCAGCTTGAGACGGGTCTCCTACGAGCAGTACTTC. Translating it yields CASSLRRVSYEQYF.

The CDR3 sequence: CASSVVGSAGDIQYF. CDR3 sequence (DNA): TGTGCCAGCAGCGTAGTTGGTAGCGCGGGAGACATTCAGTACTTC. This sequence joins TRBV9 and TRBJ2-4, with 7 bases fitting TRBD2. Germline CDR1 reads SGDLS; CDR2 reads YYNGEE. The J segment lost 8 bases and the V segment lost 0 bases, leaving 8 bases of the junction unmatched. This CDR3 has 15 residues. Together with reference TRBV9 and TRBJ2-4, the CDR3 gives the full variable domain: DSGVTQTPKHLITATGQRVTLRCSPRSGDLSVYWYQQSLDQGLQFLIQYYNGEERAKGNILERFSAQQFPDLHSELNLSSLELGDSALYFCASSVVGSAGDIQYFGAGTRLSVL.

This clone is medium-sized (0.01 to 0.1%) by share. The chain joins TRBV2 to TRBJ2-3, with D possibly being TRBD2 (6 bases). This CDR3 comprises 13 residues. The germline CDR1 and CDR2 sequences are SNHLY and FYNNEI. Trimming removed 2 bases from V and 5 bases from J, with 8 bases in between. Here the CDR3 DNA reads TGTGCCAGCAGTGAATTCGGGGGAGATACGCAGTATTTT. Residues: CASSEFGGDTQYF.

This clone occurred a few times. This chain joins TRBV11-2 and TRBJ1-2; 7 bases fit TRBD1. After removal of 1 base from V and 2 bases from J, the junction contained 1 base not matched to a gene. The germline V gene encodes CDR1 SGHAT and CDR2 FQNNGV. This CDR3 is built from 14 residues. CDR3 DNA: TGTGCCAGCAGCTTAGGCAGGGGGAACTATGGCTACACCTTC. It is translated as CASSLGRGNYGYTF. The complete variable domain, with remaining parts taken from reference TRBV11-2 and TRBJ1-2, reads EAGVAQSPRYKIIEKRQSVAFWCNPISGHATLYWYQQILGQGPKLLIQFQNNGVVDDSQLPKDRFSAERLKGVDSTLKIQPAKLEDSAVYLCASSLGRGNYGYTFGSGTRLTVV.

This clone occurred once. CDR3 coding DNA: TGTGCCAGTACCCCGCCGGGACTGGCTACAAATACGCAGTATTTT. Translated, it gives CASTPPGLATNTQYF. The chain joins TRBV19 to TRBJ2-3, with D perhaps matching TRBD2 (6 bases). Per the germline V gene, CDR1 is LNHDA and CDR2 is SQIVND (reference sequence). The V end lost 7 bases, the J end lost 7 bases, and 21 bases lay between the germline ends. The CDR3 runs 15 residues. Variable domain in full (rest from reference TRBV19 and TRBJ2-3): DGGITQSPKYLFRKEGQNVTLSCEQNLNHDAMYWYRQDPGQGLRLIYYSQIVNDFQKGDIAEGYSVSREKKESFPLTVTSAQKNPTAFYLCASTPPGLATNTQYFGPGTRLTVL.

This sequence joins TRBV5-8 and TRBJ1-1; D is perhaps TRBD1 (5 bases). V gave up 1 base and J gave up 11 bases, with 12 bases separating them. The germline CDR1 and CDR2 sequences are SGHTS and YDEGEE. The length of the CDR3 is 12 residues. CDR3 protein: CASSLRPGRAFF. The CDR3 DNA follows: TGTGCCAGCAGCTTGAGGCCAGGGCGTGCTTTCTTT.

This clone was found a few times. The chain joins TRBV29-1 to TRBJ2-4, with 11 bases that match TRBD2. V was clipped by 7 bases and J by 1 base; unmatched bases: 15. CDR3 length: 18 amino acids. Per germline, CDR1 SQVTM and CDR2 ANQGSEA. The CDR3 DNA reads TGCAGCGGGATAAAGCCTAGCGGGGGGTTAACGGCCAAAAACATTCAGTACTTC. Encoded protein: CSGIKPSGGLTAKNIQYF.

The chain combines TRBV7-2 with TRBJ1-2, with 9 bases matching TRBD1. J gave up 8 bases and V 2 bases, and 12 bases lay outside the gene matches. Looked up from germline, CDR1 is SGHTA and CDR2 is FQGNSA. This CDR3 has 16 amino acids. CDR3 DNA: TGTGCCAGCAGCTTAATAGTTTCGGGACAGGGAGGGGGCTACACCTTC. This encodes CASSLIVSGQGGGYTF.

As DNA, the CDR3 is TGTGCCTGGAATCCTATCGACAGGGTAGGAGGCGGCTACACCTTC. This codes for CAWNPIDRVGGGYTF. The chain uses TRBV30 and TRBJ1-2, with 7 positions matching TRBD1. The CDR3 sequence is 15 residues long. The V gene's germline CDR1 is GTSNPN and CDR2 SVGIG (reference sequence). The ends lost 4 bases at V and 8 bases at J; junction bases unmatched: 16.

V usage is TRBV5-6 and J usage is TRBJ1-1, with D maybe TRBD1 (6 bases). CDR1 and CDR2 from the germline V gene are SGHDT and YYEEEE. The V end lost 0 bases, the J end lost 3 bases, and 18 bases lay between the germline ends. This CDR3 is 17 amino acids long. This CDR3 reads CASSLASGVPLDTEAFF. DNA for the CDR3: TGTGCCAGCAGCTTGGCCTCAGGGGTCCCGCTTGACACTGAAGCTTTCTTT. The full variable domain, its missing parts supplied by reference TRBV5-6 and TRBJ1-1, is DAGVTQSPTHLIKTRGQQVTLRCSPKSGHDTVSWYQQALGQGPQFIFQYYEEEERQRGNFPDRFSGHQFPNYSSELNVNALLLGDSALYLCASSLASGVPLDTEAFFGQGTRLTVV.

This clone has just a few counts. The gene calls are TRBV7-6 and TRBJ2-2; 9 bases map to TRBD2. The CDR3 is 16 residues long. Germline V gives CDR1 SGHVS, CDR2 FNYEAQ. The J segment lost 8 bases and the V segment lost 4 bases, leaving 11 bases of the junction unmatched. CDR3 sequence reads: CASSYGPSGMGGELFF. For the CDR3, the DNA is TGTGCCAGCAGCTATGGACCTAGCGGGATGGGGGGGGAGCTGTTTTTT.

This clone was seen once. The chain carries TRBV12-2 and TRBJ2-3; the table calls TRBD2, which could not be checked here. TRBV12-2 is a recognized pseudogene. This CDR3 has 16 residues. DNA for the CDR3: TGTGCAAGTCGCTTGCCCGGGACTAGCGGTACAGATACGCAGTATTTT. Protein: CASRLPGTSGTDTQYF.

The chain is built from TRBV5-1 and TRBJ2-1; maybe TRBD1 (5 bases). This CDR3 has 16 amino acids. The V end was cut by 1 base, the J end by 4 bases, with 15 bases between. Germline CDR1 SGHRS, CDR2 YFSETQ. The CDR3 spells CASSLSGNRPYNEQFF. The CDR3 DNA sequence: TGCGCCAGCAGCTTGTCTGGGAACAGGCCATACAATGAGCAGTTCTTC.